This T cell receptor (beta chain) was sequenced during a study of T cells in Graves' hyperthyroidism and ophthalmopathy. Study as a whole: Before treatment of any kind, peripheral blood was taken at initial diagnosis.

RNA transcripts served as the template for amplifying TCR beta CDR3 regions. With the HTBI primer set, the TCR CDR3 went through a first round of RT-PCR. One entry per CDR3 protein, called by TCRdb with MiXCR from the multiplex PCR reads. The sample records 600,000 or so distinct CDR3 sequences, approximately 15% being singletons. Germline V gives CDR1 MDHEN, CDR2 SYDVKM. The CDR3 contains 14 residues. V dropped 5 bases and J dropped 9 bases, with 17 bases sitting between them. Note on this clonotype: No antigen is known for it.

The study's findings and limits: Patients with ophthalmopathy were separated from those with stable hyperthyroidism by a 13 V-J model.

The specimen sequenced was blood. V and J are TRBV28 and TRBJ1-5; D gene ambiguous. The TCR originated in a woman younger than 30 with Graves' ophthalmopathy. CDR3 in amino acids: CASSPLSEGRPQHF. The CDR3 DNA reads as TGTGCCAGCAGTCCTCTGTCCGAGGGTCGGCCCCAGCATTTT.